This T cell receptor (beta chain) was captured in a study of TIL therapy for anti-PD-1-resistant metastatic lung cancer. On the study more broadly: Patients then received nivolumab; progressors got lymphodepletion, TIL and IL-2. Tumors had a median PD-L1 proportion score of approximately 6%. Study-wide results and caveats: TIL clonotype persistence in blood showed no apparent association with response.

Described time point: pre-treatment sample, taken before nivolumab and TIL therapy. This was the immunoSEQ v3 assay. Sequencing depth was 1.9 million or so read pairs for survey level, about 5-6 million for deep. Clones were sequenced by immunoSEQ multiplex PCR, and TCRdb holds only the in-frame ones, with some missing. The sample contains tens of thousands of clones, about two thirds of which appear only once. The germline gives CDR1 SGHRS, CDR2 YFSETQ. The CDR3 has 11 amino acids. Between the trimmed V and J ends, which lost 0 bases and 3 bases, there was a span of 0 bases. A note on this clone: Antigen specificity is unknown.

The sequence derives from a person aged 25-80 years with non-small cell lung cancer. This material consisted of blood, taken at baseline. The chain carries TRBV5-1 and TRBJ2-5, with D hard to call. The CDR3 loop reads CASSLEETQYF. The CDR3 DNA sequence: TGCGCCAGCAGCTTGGAAGAGACCCAGTACTTC.